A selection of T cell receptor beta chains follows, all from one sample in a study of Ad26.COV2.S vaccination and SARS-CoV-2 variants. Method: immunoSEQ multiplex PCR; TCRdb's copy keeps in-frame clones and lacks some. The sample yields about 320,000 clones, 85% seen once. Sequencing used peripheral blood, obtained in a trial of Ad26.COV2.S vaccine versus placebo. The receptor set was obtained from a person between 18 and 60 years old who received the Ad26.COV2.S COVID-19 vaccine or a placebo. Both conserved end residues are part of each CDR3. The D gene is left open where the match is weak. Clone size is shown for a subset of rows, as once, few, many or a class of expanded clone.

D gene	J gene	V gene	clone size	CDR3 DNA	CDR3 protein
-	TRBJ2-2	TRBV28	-	TGTGCCAGCAGTTTTCTCGGCAGGGCCGTGAACACCGGGGAGCTGTTTTTT	CASSFLGRAVNTGELFF
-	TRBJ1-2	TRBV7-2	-	TGTGCCAGCAGCTTCTGGGCGACTAACTATGGCTACACCTTC	CASSFWATNYGYTF
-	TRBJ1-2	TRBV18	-	TGTGCCAGCTCACCCAAGACAGGTTCTAACTATGGCTACACCTTC	CASSPKTGSNYGYTF
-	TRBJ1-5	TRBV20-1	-	TGCAGTGCTAGTTTGGGCAGGGATAATCAGCCCCAGCATTTT	CSASLGRDNQPQHF
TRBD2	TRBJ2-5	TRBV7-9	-	TGTGCCAGCAGCCCAGAAACGGGACTACCAGCCCAGTACTTC	CASSPETGLPAQYF
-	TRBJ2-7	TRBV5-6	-	TGTGCCAGCAGCGGCCCGGGTGGCCAACGGGGTTTC	CASSGPGGQRGF
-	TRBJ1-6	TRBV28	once	TGTGCCATCCAGAAGGAGATGCTACCCCTCCACTTT	CAIQKEMLPLHF
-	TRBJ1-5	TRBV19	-	TGTGCCAGTAGTATTTCCAGGGTGGTCCAGCCCCAGCATTTT	CASSISRVVQPQHF
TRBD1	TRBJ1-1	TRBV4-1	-	TGCGCCAGCAGCCAACAGGACAGGGGAGATACTGAAGCTTTCTTT	CASSQQDRGDTEAFF
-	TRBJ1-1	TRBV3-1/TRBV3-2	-	TGTGCCAGCACCCGGGGCACTGAAGCTTTCTTT	CASTRGTEAFF
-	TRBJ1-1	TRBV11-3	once	TGTGCCAGCAGCTTAACAAGGAGAGGGAGGGAAGCTTTCTTT	CASSLTRRGREAFF
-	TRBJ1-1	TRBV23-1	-	TGCGCCAGCAGTCAATTACAGGCGCCGACCATGAACACTGAAGCTTTCTTT	CASSQLQAPTMNTEAFF
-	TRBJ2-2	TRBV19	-	TGTGCCAGTTGTCGGGCCACCGGGGAGCTGTTTTTT	CASCRATGELFF
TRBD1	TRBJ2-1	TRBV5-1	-	TGCGCCAGCAGCTCTTACCCCCCGGGACAGGGCACCCCAAGTCACAATGAGCAGTTCTTC	CASSSYPPGQGTPSHNEQFF
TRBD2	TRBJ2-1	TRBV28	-	TGTGCCAGCAGTTTTTTCGTCCGACTAGCGGGGCACAATGAGCAGTTCTTC	CASSFFVRLAGHNEQFF
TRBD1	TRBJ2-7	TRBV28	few	TGTGCCAGCAGTTCCCCAGTCGGGACAGGGGTTAACGAGCAGTACTTC	CASSSPVGTGVNEQYF
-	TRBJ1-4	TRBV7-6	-	TGTGCCAGCAGCTTAGCCGGGAGCCTCCGTGAAAAACTGTTTTTT	CASSLAGSLREKLFF
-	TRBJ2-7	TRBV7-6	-	TGTGCCAGCAGCTTAGTTATGGGCAGGGAAGACGAGCAGTACTTC	CASSLVMGREDEQYF
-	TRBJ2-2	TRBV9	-	TGTGCCAGCAGCGTAGAGGCAGGGGCCACCGGGGAGCTGTTTTTT	CASSVEAGATGELFF